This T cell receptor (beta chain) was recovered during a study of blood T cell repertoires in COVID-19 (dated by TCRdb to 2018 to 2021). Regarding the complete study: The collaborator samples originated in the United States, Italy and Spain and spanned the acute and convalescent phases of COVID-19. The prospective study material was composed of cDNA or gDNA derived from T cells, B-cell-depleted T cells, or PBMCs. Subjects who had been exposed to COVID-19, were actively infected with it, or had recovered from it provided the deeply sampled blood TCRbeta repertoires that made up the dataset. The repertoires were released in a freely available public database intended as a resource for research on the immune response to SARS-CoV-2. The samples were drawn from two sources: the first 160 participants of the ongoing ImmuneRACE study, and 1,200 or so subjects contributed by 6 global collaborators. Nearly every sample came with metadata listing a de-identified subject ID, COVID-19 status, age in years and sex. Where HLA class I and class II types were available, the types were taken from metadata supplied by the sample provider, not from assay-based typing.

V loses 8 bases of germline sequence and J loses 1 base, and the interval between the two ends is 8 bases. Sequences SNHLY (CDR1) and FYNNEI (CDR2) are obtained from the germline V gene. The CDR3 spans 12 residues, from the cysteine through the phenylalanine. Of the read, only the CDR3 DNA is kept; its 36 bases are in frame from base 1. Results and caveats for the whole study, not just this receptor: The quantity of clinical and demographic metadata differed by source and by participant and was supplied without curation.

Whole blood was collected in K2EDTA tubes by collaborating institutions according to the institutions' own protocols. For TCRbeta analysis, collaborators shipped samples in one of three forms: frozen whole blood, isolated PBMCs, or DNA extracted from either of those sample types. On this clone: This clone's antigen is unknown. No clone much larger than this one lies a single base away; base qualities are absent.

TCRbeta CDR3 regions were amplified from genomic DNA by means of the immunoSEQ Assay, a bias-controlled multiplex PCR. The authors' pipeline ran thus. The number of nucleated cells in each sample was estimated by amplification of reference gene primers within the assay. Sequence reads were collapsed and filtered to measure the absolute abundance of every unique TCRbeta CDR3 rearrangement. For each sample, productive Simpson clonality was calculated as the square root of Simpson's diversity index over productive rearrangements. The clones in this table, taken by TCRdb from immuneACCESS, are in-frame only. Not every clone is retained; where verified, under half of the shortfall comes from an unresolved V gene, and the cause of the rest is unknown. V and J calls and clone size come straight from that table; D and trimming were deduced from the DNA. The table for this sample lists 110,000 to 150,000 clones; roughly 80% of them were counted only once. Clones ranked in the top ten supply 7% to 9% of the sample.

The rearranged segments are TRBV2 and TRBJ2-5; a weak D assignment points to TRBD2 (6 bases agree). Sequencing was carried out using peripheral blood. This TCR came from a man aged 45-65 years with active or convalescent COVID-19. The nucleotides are TGTGCCAGCGGGGGGATCCAAGAGACCCAGTACTTC. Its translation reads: CASGGIQETQYF.